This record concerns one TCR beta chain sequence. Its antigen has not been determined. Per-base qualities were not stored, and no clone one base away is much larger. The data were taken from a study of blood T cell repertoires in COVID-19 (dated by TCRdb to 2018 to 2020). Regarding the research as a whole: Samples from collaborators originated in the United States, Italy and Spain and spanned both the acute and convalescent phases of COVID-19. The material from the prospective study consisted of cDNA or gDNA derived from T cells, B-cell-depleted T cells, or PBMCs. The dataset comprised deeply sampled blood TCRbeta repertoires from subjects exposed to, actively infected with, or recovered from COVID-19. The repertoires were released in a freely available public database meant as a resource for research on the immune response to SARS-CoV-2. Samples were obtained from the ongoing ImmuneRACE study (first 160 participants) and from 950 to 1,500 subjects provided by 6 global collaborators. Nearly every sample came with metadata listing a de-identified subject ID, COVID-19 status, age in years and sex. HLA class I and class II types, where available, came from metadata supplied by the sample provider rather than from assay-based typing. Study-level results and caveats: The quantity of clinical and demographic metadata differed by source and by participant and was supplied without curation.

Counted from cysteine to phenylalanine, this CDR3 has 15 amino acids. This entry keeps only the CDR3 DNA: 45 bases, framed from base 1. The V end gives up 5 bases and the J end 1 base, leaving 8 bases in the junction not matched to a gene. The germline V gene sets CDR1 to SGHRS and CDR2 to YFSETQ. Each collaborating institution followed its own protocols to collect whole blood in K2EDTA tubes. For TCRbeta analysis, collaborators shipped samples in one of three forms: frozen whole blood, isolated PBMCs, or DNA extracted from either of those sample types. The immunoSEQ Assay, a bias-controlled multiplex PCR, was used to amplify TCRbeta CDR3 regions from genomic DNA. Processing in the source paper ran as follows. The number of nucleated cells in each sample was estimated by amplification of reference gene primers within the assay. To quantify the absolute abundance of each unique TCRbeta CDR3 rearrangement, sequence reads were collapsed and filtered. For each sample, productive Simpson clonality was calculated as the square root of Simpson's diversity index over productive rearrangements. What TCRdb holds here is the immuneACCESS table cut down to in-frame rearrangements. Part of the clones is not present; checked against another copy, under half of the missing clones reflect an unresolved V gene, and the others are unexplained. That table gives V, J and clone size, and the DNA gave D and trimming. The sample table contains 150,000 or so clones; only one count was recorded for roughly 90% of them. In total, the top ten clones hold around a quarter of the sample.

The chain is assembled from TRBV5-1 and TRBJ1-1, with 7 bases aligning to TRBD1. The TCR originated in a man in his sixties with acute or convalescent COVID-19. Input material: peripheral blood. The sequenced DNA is TGCGCCAGCAGTTACTCCGCAGGGGGGAACACTGAAGCTTTCTTT. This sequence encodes CASSYSAGGNTEAFF.